This TCR beta chain is from a study of T cell responses to AZD1222 COVID-19 vaccine. For this clone: The target antigen is unknown.

Libraries were prepared by immunoSEQ multiplex PCR; TCRdb keeps only in-frame clonotypes and omits some of them. The sample holds under 150,000 clones, almost 90% seen once. Points from the study as a whole: Mostly white British, mostly female donors; authors suggested clonal diversity may be underestimated. Only a handful of AZD1222 recipients, more than 5 in all, had baseline seropositivity.

Analysis merged second doses at about 4 or about 12 weeks. Sequencing was performed on peripheral blood, taken 28 days after the second AZD1222 dose. The receptor's source is an adult who received the AZD1222 COVID-19 vaccine.

DNA of the CDR3: TGTGCCAGCAGCCAAGGGAGCCAGCGGGGAGAGACCCAGTACTTC. This encodes CASSQGSQRGETQYF. The genes are TRBV3-1 (or the pseudogene TRBV3-2) and TRBJ2-5, with 7 positions matching TRBD2. V dropped 1 base and J dropped 4; count of bases not matched to a gene: 6. CDR3 length: 15 residues. Germline CDR1 and CDR2: LGHDT and YNNKEL (reference sequence).